Presented here are 18 T cell receptor beta chains from one specimen sequenced in a study of CD8 T cells in Susac syndrome. cDNA came from about 0.5 to 1 ug RNA primed by random hexamers. TCRdb re-called the immunoSEQ multiplex PCR reads through MiXCR, storing one row per CDR3 protein. The sample comprises about 84,000 distinct CDR3 sequences, about 96% of which are singletons, and roughly 0.45% rests with the top ten. Sequencing was done on a sample of CD8+ T cells from PBMCs. All receptors come from a human donor with Susac syndrome.

V and J are TRBV4-3 and TRBJ1-4; no clear D. The V end was cut by 0 bases, the J end by 4 bases, with 9 bases between. The germline CDR1 and CDR2 sequences are LGHNA and YSLEER. CDR3 length: 15 residues. CDR3 protein: CASSQDISDNEKLFF. CDR3 bases: TGCGCCAGCAGCCAAGACATCTCCGATAATGAAAAACTGTTTTTT.

V usage is TRBV20-1 and J usage is TRBJ2-1; 9 nucleotides line up with TRBD2. The CDR3 runs to 18 residues. Germline CDR1 reads DFQATT; CDR2 reads SNEGSKA (reference sequence). The V segment lost 3 bases and the J segment 2 bases; nucleotides outside the gene matches: 14. As DNA, the CDR3 is TGCAGTGCTAGCCCTCCGACTAGCGGTGGGGGGGCCTACAATGAGCAGTTCTTC. This sequence encodes CSASPPTSGGGAYNEQFF.

This clonotype was seen only once. V gene TRBV7-3 combines with J gene TRBJ2-1; TRBD2 might be the D (6 bases). V was trimmed by 0 bases and J by 6 bases, leaving 9 bases between them. Germline CDR1 reads SGHTA; CDR2 reads FQGTGA. CDR3 length: 14 amino acids. CDR3 DNA sequence: TGTGCCAGCAGCTTAACTTACGGGGGCAATGAGCAGTTCTTC. This translates into CASSLTYGGNEQFF.

The gene calls are TRBV13 and TRBJ2-3; D remains unclear. CDR1 is PRHDT, CDR2 FYEKMQ, per germline (reference sequence). Trimming pared 4 bases from V and 0 bases from J, leaving 14 bases between. CDR3 length equals 16 residues. This CDR3 reads CASSSISKDSTDTQYF. The CDR3 nucleotides read TGTGCCAGCAGCTCAATAAGTAAGGACAGCACAGATACGCAGTATTTT.

The chain couples TRBV12-3 or TRBV12-4 to TRBJ2-3; D ambiguous. The CDR3 runs 13 residues. V was clipped by 5 bases and J by 5 bases, with 11 bases between them. Here the CDR3 DNA reads TGTGCCAGCAGTGAGATGTGGCAAGATACGCAGTATTTT. Translation gives CASSEMWQDTQYF.

The chain carries TRBV27 and TRBJ1-5; D may be TRBD1 (5 bases). Trimming removed 5 bases from V and 0 bases from J, with 8 bases in between. This CDR3 comprises 14 residues. Germline assignment: CDR1 MNHEY and CDR2 SMNVEV (reference sequence). The CDR3 loop is CASSRDVSNQPQHF. The CDR3 region has the DNA TGTGCCAGCAGTCGGGACGTTAGCAATCAGCCCCAGCATTTT.

The chain recombines TRBV20-1 with TRBJ2-1; the D is unclear. V was clipped by 3 bases and J by 4 bases, with 19 bases between them. The CDR3 is 16 amino acids. Germline lookup yields CDR1 DFQATT and CDR2 SNEGSKA (reference sequence). The CDR3 DNA reads TGCAGTGCTAGTCCGCTTTGGGCGTCAACATACAATGAGCAGTTCTTC. It yields the protein CSASPLWASTYNEQFF.

This rearrangement joins TRBV3-1 to TRBJ2-7; TRBD1 is a possible D gene (6 bases). The V and J ends lost 5 bases and 7 bases respectively, with 9 bases between them. Looked up from germline, CDR1 is LGHDT and CDR2 is YNNKEL (reference sequence). CDR3 size: 11 residues. The DNA for the CDR3 is TGTGCCAGCAGCACGAGGGGGGAGCAGTACTTC. As protein: CASSTRGEQYF.

This chain joins TRBV7-2 and TRBJ2-3; possible D gene TRBD2, 5 bases. CDR3 length: 16 residues. V was cut by 1 base and J by 1 base, with 12 bases left in between. Germline assignment: CDR1 SGHTA and CDR2 FQGNSA. The CDR3 sequence is CASSLGEPGGTDTQYF. Written as DNA, the CDR3 is TGTGCCAGCAGCTTAGGGGAGCCCGGGGGCACAGATACGCAGTATTTT.

The gene calls are TRBV9 and TRBJ2-7; 11 bases are a match to TRBD2. Germline V gives CDR1 SGDLS, CDR2 YYNGEE. V lost 4 bases and J lost 5; bases outside the gene matches: 5. This CDR3 spans 14 amino acids. DNA for the CDR3: TGTGCCAGCAGCCTAGCGGGAGGAGCGAACGAGCAGTACTTC. Translation: CASSLAGGANEQYF.

The chain carries TRBV7-9 and TRBJ1-4, with unresolved D. The CDR3 has 16 residues. Germline CDR1 SEHNR, CDR2 FQNEAQ (reference sequence). V was clipped by 5 bases and J by 0 bases, with 13 bases between them. Here the CDR3 reads CASSPLDGTTNEKLFF. The CDR3, as DNA: TGTGCCAGCAGCCCCCTAGACGGAACAACTAATGAAAAACTGTTTTTT.

The chain recombines TRBV1 with TRBJ2-3; the D segment call TRBD1 is taken from the table without a DNA check. TRBV1 is tagged as a pseudogene. CDR3 size: 14 residues. Here the CDR3 reads CTSSHLGARDTQYF. The CDR3, as DNA: TGCACCAGCAGCCATTTGGGGGCAAGAGATACGCAGTATTTT.

The chain combines TRBV12-3 or TRBV12-4 with TRBJ1-1; D gene uncertain. V shed 0 bases and J shed 1 base, with 6 bases lying between them. This CDR3 comprises 14 residues. CDR3 in DNA: TGTGCCAGCAGTTTAGCAAGCCAGAACACTGAAGCTTTCTTT. The encoded protein is CASSLASQNTEAFF.

The J gene is TRBJ2-2, the V gene TRBV30; TRBD1 might be the D (5 bases). The CDR3 sequence is 13 residues long. CDR1 and CDR2 (germline): GTSNPN, SVGIG (reference sequence). V dropped 0 bases and J dropped 6 bases, with 8 bases sitting between them. CDR3 amino acids: CAWSVLGPGELFF. The DNA of the CDR3 is TGTGCCTGGAGTGTACTGGGGCCCGGGGAGCTGTTTTTT.

The V call is TRBV9, the J call TRBJ2-4, with D possibly matching TRBD1 (7 bases). Trimming took 1 base from V and 9 from J, leaving 14 bases between them. The CDR3 contains 14 residues. Germline V gives CDR1 SGDLS, CDR2 YYNGEE. The chain's CDR3 is CASSVRAGGSIQYF. CDR3 nucleotides: TGTGCCAGCAGCGTAAGGGCAGGGGGGAGCATTCAGTACTTC. Complete variable domain (other parts from reference TRBV9 and TRBJ2-4): DSGVTQTPKHLITATGQRVTLRCSPRSGDLSVYWYQQSLDQGLQFLIQYYNGEERAKGNILERFSAQQFPDLHSELNLSSLELGDSALYFCASSVRAGGSIQYFGAGTRLSVL.

V and J are TRBV28 and TRBJ2-2; D remains unclear. The CDR3 consists of 15 residues. Germline assignment: CDR1 MDHEN and CDR2 SYDVKM. V was cut by 3 bases and J by 0 bases, with 8 bases left in between. This CDR3 is CASSFGRTNTGELFF. DNA of the CDR3: TGTGCCAGCAGTTTCGGCCGGACGAACACCGGGGAGCTGTTTTTT. Full variable domain (missing parts from reference TRBV28 and TRBJ2-2): DVKVTQSSRYLVKRTGEKVFLECVQDMDHENMFWYRQDPGLGLRLIYFSYDVKMKEKGDIPEGYSVSREKKERFSLILESASTNQTSMYLCASSFGRTNTGELFFGEGSRLTVL.

The rearrangement uses TRBV5-6 and TRBJ2-5; D unclear. Trimming took 5 bases from V and 0 from J, leaving 8 bases between them. This CDR3 is 13 amino acids long. Germline V gene data show CDR1 as SGHDT and CDR2 as YYEEEE. The CDR3 region has the DNA TGTGCCAGCAGATACCGGGACCAAGAGACCCAGTACTTC. Its protein is CASRYRDQETQYF.

The rearrangement joins TRBV28 to TRBJ2-1, with 12 bases matching TRBD2. Trimming at V came to 3 bases and at J to 10 bases, leaving 4 bases not matched to a gene. The CDR3 has 14 residues. CDR1 is MDHEN and CDR2 is SYDVKM in the germline V gene. CDR3 protein: CASSLGLAGPEQFF. The CDR3 DNA reads as TGTGCCAGCAGTTTGGGACTAGCGGGTCCCGAGCAGTTCTTC.